Presented here are 4 T cell receptor beta chains from one specimen sequenced in a study of cytomegalovirus exposure and HLA in healthy donors. The study ran its PCR with 60 Vbeta and 13 Jbeta primers. Only in-frame clones appear in the TCRdb table, and some are missing; sequencing was by immunoSEQ multiplex PCR. The sample records 150,000 to 200,000 clones, roughly four fifths being singletons. Sequenced: PBMCs. The receptor source for this set is a woman aged 18 to 35 in good health and CMV-seronegative.

The chain has TRBV27 and TRBJ2-5; 7 positions agree with TRBD2. The CDR3 is 16 residues long. V shed 0 bases and J 1 base; nucleotides not matched to a gene: 5. CDR1 and CDR2 (germline): MNHEY, SMNVEV (reference sequence). Here the CDR3 DNA reads TGTGCCAGCAGTTTATCGTACGGGGGGATCCAAGAGACCCAGTACTTC. This codes for CASSLSYGGIQETQYF.

A single count supports this clone. The J gene is TRBJ2-5, the V gene TRBV4-1, with 11 bases identical to TRBD2. Trimming at V came to 4 bases and at J to 2 bases, leaving 18 bases not matched to a gene. Germline values: CDR1 MGHRA, CDR2 YSYEKL. The CDR3 runs to 20 residues. CDR3 region: CASSPSGRTGSPGFQETQYF. The CDR3 DNA sequence: TGCGCCAGCAGCCCTAGCGGGAGGACCGGGTCCCCAGGCTTTCAAGAGACCCAGTACTTC.

This chain joins TRBV30 and TRBJ2-3, with TRBD2 matching 7 bases. Trimming took 2 bases from V and 2 from J; bases not matched to a gene: 4. Germline-derived CDR1 and CDR2 are GTSNPN and SVGIG (reference sequence). There are 14 residues in the CDR3. In nucleotides, the CDR3 is TGTGCCTGGAGTCCGGGACTATCCACAGATACGCAGTATTTT. Protein: CAWSPGLSTDTQYF.

This rearrangement joins TRBV27 to TRBJ2-7; 10 nucleotides line up with TRBD2. CDR1 MNHEY and CDR2 SMNVEV come from the germline V gene (reference sequence). The junction had 4 bases not matched to a gene; V was cut back by 2 bases and J by 3 bases. The CDR3 runs to 15 residues. The CDR3 is CASSLGTSAFYEQYF. CDR3 nucleotide sequence: TGTGCCAGCAGTTTAGGGACTAGCGCCTTCTACGAGCAGTACTTC.